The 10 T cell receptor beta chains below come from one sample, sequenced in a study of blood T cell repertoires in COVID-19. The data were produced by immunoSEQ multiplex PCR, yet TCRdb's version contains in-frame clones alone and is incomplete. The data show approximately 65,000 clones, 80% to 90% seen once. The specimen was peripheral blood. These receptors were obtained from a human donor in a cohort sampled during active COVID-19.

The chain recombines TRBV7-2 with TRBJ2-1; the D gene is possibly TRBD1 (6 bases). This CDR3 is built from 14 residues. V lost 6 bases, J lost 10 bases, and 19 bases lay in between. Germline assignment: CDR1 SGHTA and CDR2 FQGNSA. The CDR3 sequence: CASRATGSAPEQFF. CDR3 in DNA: TGTGCCAGCAGGGCAACAGGGTCTGCGCCGGAGCAGTTCTTC.

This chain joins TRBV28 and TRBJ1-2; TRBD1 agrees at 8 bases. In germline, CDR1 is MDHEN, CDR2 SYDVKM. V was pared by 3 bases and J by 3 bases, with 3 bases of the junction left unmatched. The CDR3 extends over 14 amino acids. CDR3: CASSFAGGDYGYTF. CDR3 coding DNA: TGTGCCAGCAGTTTTGCAGGGGGCGACTATGGCTACACCTTC.

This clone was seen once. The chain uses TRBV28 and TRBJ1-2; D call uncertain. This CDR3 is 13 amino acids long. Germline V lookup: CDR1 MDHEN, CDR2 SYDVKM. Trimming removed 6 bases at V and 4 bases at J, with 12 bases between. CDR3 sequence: CASRQTDFYGYTF. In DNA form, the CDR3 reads TGTGCCAGCAGACAAACGGACTTCTATGGCTACACCTTC.

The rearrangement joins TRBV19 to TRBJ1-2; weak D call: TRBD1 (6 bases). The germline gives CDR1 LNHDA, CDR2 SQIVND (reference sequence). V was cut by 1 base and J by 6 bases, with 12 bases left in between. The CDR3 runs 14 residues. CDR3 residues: CASSIGGRGNGYTF. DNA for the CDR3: TGTGCCAGTAGTATAGGCGGCAGGGGCAATGGCTACACCTTC.

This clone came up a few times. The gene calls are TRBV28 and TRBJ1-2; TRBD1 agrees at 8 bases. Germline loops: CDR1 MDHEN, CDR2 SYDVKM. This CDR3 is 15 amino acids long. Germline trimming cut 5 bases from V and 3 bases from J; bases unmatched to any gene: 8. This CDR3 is CASSTGQGRDYGYTF. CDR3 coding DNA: TGTGCCAGCAGTACCGGACAGGGCCGGGACTATGGCTACACCTTC.

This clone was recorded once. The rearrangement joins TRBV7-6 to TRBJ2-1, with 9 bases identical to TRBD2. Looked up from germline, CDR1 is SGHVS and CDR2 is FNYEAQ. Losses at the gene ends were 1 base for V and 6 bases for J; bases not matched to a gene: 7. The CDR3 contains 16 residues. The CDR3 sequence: CASSLEAGGIANEQFF. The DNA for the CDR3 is TGTGCCAGCAGCTTAGAGGCGGGAGGGATAGCCAATGAGCAGTTCTTC.

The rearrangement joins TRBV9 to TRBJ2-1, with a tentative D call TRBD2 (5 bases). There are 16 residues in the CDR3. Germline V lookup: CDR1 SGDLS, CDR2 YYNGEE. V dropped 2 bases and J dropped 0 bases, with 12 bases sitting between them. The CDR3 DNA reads TGTGCCAGCAGCGTGTCGGGGTTAAGCTCCTACAATGAGCAGTTCTTC. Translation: CASSVSGLSSYNEQFF. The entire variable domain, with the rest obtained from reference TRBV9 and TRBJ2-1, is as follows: DSGVTQTPKHLITATGQRVTLRCSPRSGDLSVYWYQQSLDQGLQFLIQYYNGEERAKGNILERFSAQQFPDLHSELNLSSLELGDSALYFCASSVSGLSSYNEQFFGPGTRLTVL.

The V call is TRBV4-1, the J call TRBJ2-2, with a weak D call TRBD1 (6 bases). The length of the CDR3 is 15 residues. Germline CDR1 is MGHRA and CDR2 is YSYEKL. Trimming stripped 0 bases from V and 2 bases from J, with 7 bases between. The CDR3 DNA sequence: TGCGCCAGCAGCCAAGAGGACAGAAACACCGGGGAGCTGTTTTTT. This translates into CASSQEDRNTGELFF.

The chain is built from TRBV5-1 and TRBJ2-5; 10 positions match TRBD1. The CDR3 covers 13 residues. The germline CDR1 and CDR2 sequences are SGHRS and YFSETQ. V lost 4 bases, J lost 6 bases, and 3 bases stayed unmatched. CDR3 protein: CASSEGQGQTQYF. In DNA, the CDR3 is TGCGCCAGCAGCGAGGGACAGGGGCAGACCCAGTACTTC.

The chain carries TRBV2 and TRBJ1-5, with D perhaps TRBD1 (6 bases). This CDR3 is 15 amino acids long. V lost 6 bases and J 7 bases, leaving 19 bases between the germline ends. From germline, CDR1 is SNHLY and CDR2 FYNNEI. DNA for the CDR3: TGTGCCAGCAGAGACTCCTCAGGGGTGGGCCAGCCCCAGCATTTT. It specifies CASRDSSGVGQPQHF.